Shown below are 26 T cell receptor beta chains from a single sample sequenced in a study of T cells expressing NK-cell markers. Reanalyzing the 5' RACE reads, TCRdb keeps one entry per CDR3 protein, without DNA. This sample's clone table lists about 390,000 distinct CDR3 sequences. The sample consisted of blood T cells: a sorted CD56 or NKG2C T cell subset, CD4+ or CD8+ T cells, or bulk PBMC T cells (not recorded which). These receptors originate from a woman aged 45-65 years in good health.

CDR3 sequence reads: CASSPGAGANVLTF. This chain uses TRBV18 with TRBJ2-6; lacking DNA, the TRBD1 call made by TCRdb goes unchecked. The CDR3 runs 14 residues. Germline CDR1 and CDR2: KGHSH and LQKENI.

This sequence joins TRBV28 and TRBJ2-5; TCRdb's D call, TRBD2, is unchecked because there is no DNA. Germline V gives CDR1 MDHEN, CDR2 SYDVKM. The CDR3 is made up of 17 amino acids. CDR3 in amino acids: CASSSDYFSKYQETQYF.

The chain is built from TRBV12-3 or TRBV12-4 and TRBJ2-3; TCRdb picks TRBD2, but there is no DNA to check that call. CDR3 length: 16 amino acids. CDR3 in amino acids: CASSQGLALPTDTQYF.

V usage is TRBV4-1 and J usage is TRBJ2-1; checking the TCRdb D call of TRBD1 is not possible without DNA. Germline V gene lookup returns CDR1 MGHRA and CDR2 YSYEKL. The CDR3 totals 15 residues. The CDR3 reads CASSQGAGIGNEQFF.

The rearrangement uses TRBV10-3 and TRBJ2-1; TCRdb's D call, TRBD1, is unchecked because there is no DNA. Germline V CDR1 and CDR2: ENHRY, SYGVKD. The CDR3 spans 15 residues. The CDR3 here is CAISESTPPGQKQFF.

The J gene is TRBJ2-2, the V gene TRBV20-1; there is no DNA to check the TCRdb D call of TRBD2. CDR1 is DFQATT, CDR2 SNEGSKA, per germline (reference sequence). This CDR3 is built from 17 residues. The CDR3 reads CSDAEKTSGRHTGELFF.

The V gene is TRBV6-4, the J gene TRBJ2-1; there is no DNA to check the TCRdb D call of TRBD1. Germline CDR1 reads MRHNA; CDR2 reads SNTAGT. The CDR3 spans 14 residues. The CDR3: CASSVAGQSNEQFF.

The chain employs TRBV14 and TRBJ1-1. Germline V gene lookup returns CDR1 SGHDN and CDR2 FVKESK. The CDR3 has 16 residues. CDR3 region: CASSQDRSPMNTEAFF.

The chain is built from TRBV4-1 and TRBJ1-2; TCRdb indicates TRBD1, and absent DNA this call remains unverified. This CDR3 comprises 15 residues. Germline V gene lookup returns CDR1 MGHRA and CDR2 YSYEKL. CDR3: CASTPRQGQRDGYTF.

The rearrangement uses TRBV29-1 and TRBJ2-1; the D gene TCRdb calls, TRBD2, cannot be checked with no DNA. Germline CDR1 reads SQVTM; CDR2 reads ANQGSEA. This CDR3 has 13 residues. Here the CDR3 reads CSVGSSGNNEQFF.

The chain recombines TRBV7-9 with TRBJ2-4. CDR1 is SEHNR and CDR2 is FQNEAQ in the germline V gene (reference sequence). The CDR3 extends over 14 amino acids. The CDR3 reads CASSLDRNPNIQYF. The full variable domain, with the rest looked up from reference TRBV7-9 and TRBJ2-4, is DTGVSQNPRHKITKRGQNVTFRCDPISEHNRLYWYRQTLGQGPEFLTYFQNEAQLEKSRLLSDRFSAERPKGSFSTLEIQRTEQGDSAMYLCASSLDRNPNIQYFGAGTRLSVL.

The chain employs TRBV11-3 and TRBJ2-7; with no DNA, the TCRdb D assignment of TRBD1 cannot be verified. The CDR3 runs 12 residues. CDR1 and CDR2 (germline): SGHNT, YENEEA. This CDR3 is CASKGIGYEQYF.

This chain links TRBV20-1 with TRBJ2-1; TCRdb lists TRBD2, though no DNA is available to test this call. Germline V CDR1 and CDR2: DFQATT, SNEGSKA (reference sequence). This CDR3 is 15 amino acids long. CDR3 region: CSARDGRGRGGEQFF.

This chain connects TRBV4-1 to TRBJ2-1; TCRdb lists TRBD2, though no DNA is available to test this call. There are 16 residues in the CDR3. The germline gives CDR1 MGHRA, CDR2 YSYEKL. The CDR3: CASSQAGLAGDNEQFF.

The gene calls are TRBV28 and TRBJ1-5; as DNA is missing, the TRBD1 call by TCRdb cannot be tested. The CDR3 loop spans 14 amino acids. Germline V gene lookup returns CDR1 MDHEN and CDR2 SYDVKM. CDR3 region: CASSLGGLGQPQHF.

The rearrangement links TRBV2 to TRBJ2-1; no DNA is available, so the TRBD2 call from TCRdb remains unchecked. From germline, CDR1 is SNHLY and CDR2 FYNNEI. CDR3 length equals 15 residues. CDR3 amino acids: CASSGLAASYNEQFF.

The chain employs TRBV6-1 and TRBJ2-7; with no DNA, the TCRdb D assignment of TRBD2 cannot be verified. The germline CDR1 and CDR2 sequences are MNHNS and SASEGT. The CDR3 has 11 residues. The CDR3: CATNPPYEQYF.

The rearrangement uses TRBV18 and TRBJ2-7. Germline CDR1 KGHSH, CDR2 LQKENI. This CDR3 comprises 15 residues. The CDR3 sequence: CASSPETHNPNEQYF.

V usage is TRBV29-1 and J usage is TRBJ2-3; TCRdb selects TRBD1, and the lack of DNA leaves this call unchecked. Germline V CDR1 and CDR2: SQVTM, ANQGSEA. CDR3 length: 11 residues. CDR3 sequence reads: CSAGGTNTQYF.

The V and J genes are TRBV5-1 and TRBJ2-5; there is no DNA to check the TCRdb D call of TRBD1. Germline V lookup: CDR1 SGHRS, CDR2 YFSETQ. There are 13 residues in the CDR3. CDR3 in amino acids: CASSYDRGQTQYF. The variable domain in full, completed from reference TRBV5-1 and TRBJ2-5, reads KAGVTQTPRYLIKTRGQQVTLSCSPISGHRSVSWYQQTPGQGLQFLFEYFSETQRNKGNFPGRFSGRQFSNSRSEMNVSTLELGDSALYLCASSYDRGQTQYFGPGTRLLVL.

The V and J genes are TRBV20-1 and TRBJ2-7; as DNA is missing, the TRBD1 call by TCRdb cannot be tested. The CDR3 has 13 amino acids. The germline V gene has CDR1 DFQATT and CDR2 SNEGSKA (reference sequence). This CDR3 is CSAEAGIVYEQYF.

The J gene is TRBJ1-1, the V gene TRBV7-2; TCRdb picks TRBD1, but there is no DNA to check that call. CDR3 size: 13 residues. CDR1 is SGHTA, CDR2 FQGNSA, per germline. This CDR3 is CAGGDRWNTEAFF. Variable domain in full (rest from reference TRBV7-2 and TRBJ1-1): GAGVSQSPSNKVTEKGKDVELRCDPISGHTALYWYRQSLGQGLEFLIYFQGNSAPDKSGLPSDRFSAERTGGSVSTLTIQRTQQEDSAVYLCAGGDRWNTEAFFGQGTRLTVV.

The chain uses TRBV12-3 or TRBV12-4 and TRBJ2-1; no DNA is available, so the TRBD2 call from TCRdb remains unchecked. This CDR3 region has 15 residues. The CDR3 loop is CASTISGSLSNEQFF.

The chain carries TRBV24-1 and TRBJ2-1; the TCRdb D gene call, TRBD1, has no DNA to confirm it. This CDR3 has 14 amino acids. The V gene's germline CDR1 is KGHDR and CDR2 SFDVKD. CDR3 amino acids: CATSVLGVDNEQFF.

The chain has TRBV18 and TRBJ1-1; TCRdb picks TRBD1, but there is no DNA to check that call. The CDR3 runs 13 residues. Germline V gives CDR1 KGHSH, CDR2 LQKENI. The CDR3 loop is CASSPRPRGEAFF. Complete variable domain (other parts from reference TRBV18 and TRBJ1-1): NAGVMQNPRHLVRRRGQEARLRCSPMKGHSHVYWYRQLPEEGLKFMVYLQKENIIDESGMPKERFSAEFPKEGPSILRIQQVVRGDSAAYFCASSPRPRGEAFFGQGTRLTVV.

V usage is TRBV20-1 and J usage is TRBJ2-1; TCRdb returns TRBD1, unconfirmable since there is no DNA. CDR1 is DFQATT, CDR2 SNEGSKA, per germline (reference sequence). The CDR3 runs to 11 residues. CDR3 region: CSAREREGQFF.